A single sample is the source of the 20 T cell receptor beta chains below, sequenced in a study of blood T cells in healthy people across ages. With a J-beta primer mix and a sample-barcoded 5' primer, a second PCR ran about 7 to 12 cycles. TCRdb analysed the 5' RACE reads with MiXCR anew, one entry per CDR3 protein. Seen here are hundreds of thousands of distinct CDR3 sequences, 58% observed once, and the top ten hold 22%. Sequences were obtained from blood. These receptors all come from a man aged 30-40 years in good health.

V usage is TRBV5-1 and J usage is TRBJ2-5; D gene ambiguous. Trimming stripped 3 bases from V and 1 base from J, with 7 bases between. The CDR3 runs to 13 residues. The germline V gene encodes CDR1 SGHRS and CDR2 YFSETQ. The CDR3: CASSSQTQETQYF. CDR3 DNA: TGCGCCAGCAGCTCGCAAACCCAAGAGACCCAGTACTTC.

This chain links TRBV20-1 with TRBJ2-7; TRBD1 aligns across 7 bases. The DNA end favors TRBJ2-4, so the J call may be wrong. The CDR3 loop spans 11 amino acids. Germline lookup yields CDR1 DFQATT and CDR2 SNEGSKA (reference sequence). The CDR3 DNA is TGCAGTGCAAGACAGGGCTACATTCAGTACTTC. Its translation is CSARQGYIQYF.

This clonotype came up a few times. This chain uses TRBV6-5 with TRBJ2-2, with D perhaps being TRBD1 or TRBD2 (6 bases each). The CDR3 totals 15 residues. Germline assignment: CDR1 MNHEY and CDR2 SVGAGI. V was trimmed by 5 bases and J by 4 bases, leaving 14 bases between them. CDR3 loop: CASSLGGLLTGELFF. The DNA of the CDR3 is TGTGCCAGCAGTCTAGGGGGGTTGCTCACCGGGGAGCTGTTTTTT.

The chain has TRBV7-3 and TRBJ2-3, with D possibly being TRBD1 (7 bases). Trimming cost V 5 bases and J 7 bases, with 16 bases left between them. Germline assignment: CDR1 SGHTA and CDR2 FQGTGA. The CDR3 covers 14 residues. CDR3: CASSLLSGGHTQYF. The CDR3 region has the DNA TGTGCCAGCAGCCTACTGTCAGGGGGGCATACGCAGTATTTT.

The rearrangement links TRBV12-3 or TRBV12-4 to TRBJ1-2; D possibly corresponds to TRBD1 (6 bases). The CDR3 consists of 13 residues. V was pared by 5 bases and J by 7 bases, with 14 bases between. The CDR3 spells CASSPQKGGGYTF. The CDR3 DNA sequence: TGTGCCAGCAGTCCCCAAAAGGGGGGTGGCTACACCTTC.

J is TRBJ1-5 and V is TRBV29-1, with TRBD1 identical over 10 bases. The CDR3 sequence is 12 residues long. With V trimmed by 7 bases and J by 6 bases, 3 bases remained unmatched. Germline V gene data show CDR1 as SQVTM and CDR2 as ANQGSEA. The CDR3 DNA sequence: TGCAGCGCCGGGACAGGGGTTCAGCCCCAGCATTTT. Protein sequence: CSAGTGVQPQHF.

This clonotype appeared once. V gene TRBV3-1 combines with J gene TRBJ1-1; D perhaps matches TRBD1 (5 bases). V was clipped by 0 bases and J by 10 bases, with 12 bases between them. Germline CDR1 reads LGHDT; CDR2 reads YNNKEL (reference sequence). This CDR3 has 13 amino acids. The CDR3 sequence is CASSQEGVLRAFF. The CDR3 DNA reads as TGTGCCAGCAGCCAAGAAGGGGTTTTGAGAGCTTTCTTT.

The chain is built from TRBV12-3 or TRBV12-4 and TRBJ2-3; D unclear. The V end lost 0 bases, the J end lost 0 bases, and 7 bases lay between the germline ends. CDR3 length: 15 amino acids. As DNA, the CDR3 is TGTGCCAGCAGTTTAGCTGACCTGAGCACAGATACGCAGTATTTT. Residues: CASSLADLSTDTQYF.

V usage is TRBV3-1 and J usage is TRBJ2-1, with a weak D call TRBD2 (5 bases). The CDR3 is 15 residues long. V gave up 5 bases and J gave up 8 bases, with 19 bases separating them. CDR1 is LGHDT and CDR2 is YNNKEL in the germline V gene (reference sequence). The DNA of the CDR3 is TGTGCCAGCAGCAAAAGTCCCGGGGTAAGCTATGAGCAGTTCTTC. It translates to CASSKSPGVSYEQFF.

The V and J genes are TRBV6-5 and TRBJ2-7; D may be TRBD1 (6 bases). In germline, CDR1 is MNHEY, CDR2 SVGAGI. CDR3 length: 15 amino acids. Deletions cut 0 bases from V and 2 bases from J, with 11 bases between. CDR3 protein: CASSYSTGQTYEQYF. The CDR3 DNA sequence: TGTGCCAGCAGTTACTCGACCGGACAGACCTACGAGCAGTACTTC.

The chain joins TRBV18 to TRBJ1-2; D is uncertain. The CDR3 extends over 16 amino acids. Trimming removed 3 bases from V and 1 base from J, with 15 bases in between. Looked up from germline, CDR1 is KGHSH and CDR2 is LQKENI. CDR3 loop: CASSPVLRENNYGYTF. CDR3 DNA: TGTGCCAGCTCACCTGTCCTCCGGGAGAATAACTATGGCTACACCTTC.

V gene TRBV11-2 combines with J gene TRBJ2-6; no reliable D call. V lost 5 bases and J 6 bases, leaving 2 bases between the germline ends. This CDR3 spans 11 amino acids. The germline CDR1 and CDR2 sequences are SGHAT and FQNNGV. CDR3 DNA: TGTGCCAGCAGCGCGGCCAACGTCCTGACTTTC. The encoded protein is CASSAANVLTF. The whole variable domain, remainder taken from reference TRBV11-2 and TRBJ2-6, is EAGVAQSPRYKIIEKRQSVAFWCNPISGHATLYWYQQILGQGPKLLIQFQNNGVVDDSQLPKDRFSAERLKGVDSTLKIQPAKLEDSAVYLCASSAANVLTFGAGSRLTVL.

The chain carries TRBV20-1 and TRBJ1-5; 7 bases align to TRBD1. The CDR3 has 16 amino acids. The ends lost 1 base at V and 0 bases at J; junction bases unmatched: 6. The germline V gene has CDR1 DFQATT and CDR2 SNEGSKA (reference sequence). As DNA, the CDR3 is TGCAGTGCTAGAGGGGGGGGGACAGATAGCAATCAGCCCCAGCATTTT. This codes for CSARGGGTDSNQPQHF.

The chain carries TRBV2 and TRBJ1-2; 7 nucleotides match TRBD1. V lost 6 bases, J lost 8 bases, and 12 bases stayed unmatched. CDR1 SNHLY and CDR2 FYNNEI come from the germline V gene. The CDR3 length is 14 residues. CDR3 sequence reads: CASRKGQLNRGYTF. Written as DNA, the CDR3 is TGTGCCAGCAGGAAGGGACAGTTGAACCGGGGCTACACCTTC.

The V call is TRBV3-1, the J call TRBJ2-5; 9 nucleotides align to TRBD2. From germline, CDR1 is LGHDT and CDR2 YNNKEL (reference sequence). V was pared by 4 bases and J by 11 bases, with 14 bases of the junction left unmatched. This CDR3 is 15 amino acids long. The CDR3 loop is CASSPLRLAGNEQYF. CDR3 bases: TGTGCCAGCAGCCCCCTGCGGCTAGCGGGAAATGAGCAGTACTTC.

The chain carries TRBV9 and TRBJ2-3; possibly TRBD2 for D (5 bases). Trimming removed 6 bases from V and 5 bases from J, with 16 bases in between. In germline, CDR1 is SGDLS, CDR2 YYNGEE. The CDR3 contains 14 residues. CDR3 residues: CASTPGDTRDTQYF. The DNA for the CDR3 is TGTGCCAGCACCCCCGGGGATACACGAGATACGCAGTATTTT.

The DNA for the CDR3 is TGTGCCAGCAGCTTAGGACTAGCGGGAGGTGATTTCGCAGATACGCAGTATTTT. Translated: CASSLGLAGGDFADTQYF. The chain is built from TRBV7-4 and TRBJ2-3; 13 bases are a match to TRBD2. V lost 1 base, J lost 4 bases, and 8 bases stayed unmatched. The length of the CDR3 is 18 residues. Germline loops: CDR1 SGHVT, CDR2 SQSDAQ.

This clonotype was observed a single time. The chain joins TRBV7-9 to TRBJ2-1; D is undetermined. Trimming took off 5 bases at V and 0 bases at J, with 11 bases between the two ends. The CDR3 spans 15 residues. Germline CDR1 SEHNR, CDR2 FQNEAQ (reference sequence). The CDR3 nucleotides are TGTGCCAGCAGCCTTGACTGGGGCTCCTACAATGAGCAGTTCTTC. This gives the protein CASSLDWGSYNEQFF.

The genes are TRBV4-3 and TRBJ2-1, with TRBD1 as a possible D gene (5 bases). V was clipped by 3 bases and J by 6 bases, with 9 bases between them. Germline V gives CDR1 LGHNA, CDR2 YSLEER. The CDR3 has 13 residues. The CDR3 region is CASSHRQSNEQFF. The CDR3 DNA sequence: TGCGCCAGCAGCCATCGACAGAGCAATGAGCAGTTCTTC.

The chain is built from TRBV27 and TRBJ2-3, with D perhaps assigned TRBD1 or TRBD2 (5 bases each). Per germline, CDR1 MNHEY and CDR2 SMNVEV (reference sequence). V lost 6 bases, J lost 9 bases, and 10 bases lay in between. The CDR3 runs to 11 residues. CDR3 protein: CASRYGGTQYF. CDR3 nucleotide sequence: TGTGCCAGCAGGTATGGGGGAACGCAGTATTTT.